Each of the 12 T cell receptor beta chains below was sequenced from the same sample in a study of radiotherapy plus CTLA-4 blockade in lung cancer. Using immunoSEQ multiplex PCR, the repertoire was profiled, and TCRdb retains in-frame clones only, with some absent. The sample comprises more than 55,000 clones, 65% to 80% of which are singletons, and roughly 17% rests with the top ten. Sequencing used peripheral blood, obtained from a patient treated with radiotherapy plus ipilimumab. The receptors shown here come from a human donor with non-small cell lung cancer who had a complete response to radiotherapy plus ipilimumab.

The chain has TRBV14 and TRBJ2-1; TRBD1 agrees at 8 bases. The CDR3 length is 14 residues. Germline V gene lookup returns CDR1 SGHDN and CDR2 FVKESK. V dropped 3 bases and J dropped 10; count of bases not matched to a gene: 8. CDR3 DNA sequence: TGTGCCAGCAGCCACAGGGGGCGTTTGGGAGAGCAGTTCTTC. Translation: CASSHRGRLGEQFF.

The chain recombines TRBV25-1 with TRBJ2-1, with TRBD2 matching 8 bases. The junction had 14 bases not matched to a gene; V was cut back by 4 bases and J by 9 bases. Germline CDR1 reads MGHDK; CDR2 reads SYGVNS. The CDR3 consists of 16 residues. CDR3 DNA: TGTGCCAGCAGTGTTGACGGGAGGGCCCCGGCGAGTGAGCAGTTCTTC. It encodes CASSVDGRAPASEQFF. Filled out from reference TRBV25-1 and TRBJ2-1, the complete variable domain reads EADIYQTPRYLVIGTGKKITLECSQTMGHDKMYWYQQDPGMELHLIHYSYGVNSTEKGDLSSESTVSRIRTEHFPLTLESARPSHTSQYLCASSVDGRAPASEQFFGPGTRLTVL.

The rearrangement links TRBV19 to TRBJ2-1; 10 bases match TRBD1. With 1 base clipped from V and 8 bases from J, the junction kept 5 bases outside the gene matches. CDR3 length equals 15 residues. Per germline, CDR1 LNHDA and CDR2 SQIVND (reference sequence). As DNA, the CDR3 is TGTGCCAGTAGTATAGGACAGGGGGCATTGGATGAGCAGTTCTTC. Protein product: CASSIGQGALDEQFF.

This clone was counted once. The chain employs TRBV27 and TRBJ1-5; 8 bases align to TRBD1. The V and J ends lost 5 bases and 7 bases, in that order; junction bases with no gene match: 7. CDR1 is MNHEY, CDR2 SMNVEV, per germline (reference sequence). This CDR3 is 14 amino acids long. The DNA for the CDR3 is TGTGCCAGCAGTACAGGGGGAGGAGGGCAGCCCCAGCATTTT. Protein: CASSTGGGGQPQHF.

The rearrangement joins TRBV10-1 to TRBJ2-7; TRBD2 is a possible D gene (5 bases). V lost 0 bases and J 7 bases, leaving 13 bases between the germline ends. Germline V gives CDR1 WNHNN, CDR2 SYGVQD (reference sequence). The CDR3 is made up of 14 amino acids. In DNA, the CDR3 is TGCGCCAGCAGTGAGTCCGGGATCGCGAAAGAGCAGTACTTC. The encoded protein is CASSESGIAKEQYF.

The V gene is TRBV7-2, the J gene TRBJ1-4; D gene unclear. Per the germline V gene, CDR1 is SGHTA and CDR2 is FQGNSA. The germline V and J ends were trimmed by 5 bases and 7 bases, with 17 bases remaining between them. The CDR3 contains 15 residues. Here the CDR3 reads CASSADSASGEKLFF. The CDR3 bases are TGTGCCAGCAGCGCCGATTCGGCGTCGGGTGAAAAACTGTTTTTT.

This clone is a singleton in its sample. This likely comes from a read error, as the CDR3 has no conserved phenylalanine or tryptophan at its end. The rearrangement joins TRBV29-1 to TRBJ1-1; tentatively, D is TRBD1 (5 bases). Trimming pared 1 base from V and 7 bases from J, leaving 13 bases between. The CDR3 runs 13 residues. Germline CDR1 is SQVTM and CDR2 is ANQGSEA. CDR3 residues: CSVEAGYLDEAFS. The CDR3, as DNA: TGCAGCGTTGAAGCAGGGTATCTTGATGAAGCTTTCTCT.

V and J are TRBV29-1 and TRBJ2-3; D is unresolved. Deletions cut 4 bases from V and 0 bases from J, with 8 bases between. CDR3 length: 13 residues. Looked up from germline, CDR1 is SQVTM and CDR2 is ANQGSEA. CDR3 residues: CSVGGLSTDTQYF. The CDR3, as DNA: TGCAGCGTTGGCGGCCTCAGCACAGATACGCAGTATTTT.

In this sample, this clone turned up a few times. This sequence joins TRBV10-1 and TRBJ1-1; perhaps TRBD1 as D (6 bases). The CDR3 runs 14 residues. V shed 3 bases and J shed 5 bases, with 13 bases lying between them. Germline CDR1 and CDR2: WNHNN and SYGVQD (reference sequence). The CDR3 coding sequence is TGCGCCAGCAGTGAAACGACAGGTTGGACTGAAGCTTTCTTT. Encoded protein: CASSETTGWTEAFF.

The V call is TRBV5-1, the J call TRBJ2-3; 8 bases line up with TRBD1. The J segment lost 5 bases and the V segment lost 3 bases, leaving 5 bases of the junction unmatched. Germline values: CDR1 SGHRS, CDR2 YFSETQ. The CDR3 is 14 residues long. CDR3 in DNA: TGCGCCAGCAGCTCGGGACAGGAGCTAGATACGCAGTATTTT. The encoded protein is CASSSGQELDTQYF.

The chain carries TRBV13 and TRBJ2-7; TRBD2 matches 9 bases. The CDR3 totals 15 residues. Germline lookup yields CDR1 PRHDT and CDR2 FYEKMQ (reference sequence). V trimming: 5 bases; J trimming: 3 bases; junction bases outside the gene matches: 8. This chain's CDR3 is CASSLHLAGVYEQYV. The CDR3 DNA reads as TGTGCCAGCAGCCTCCATTTAGCGGGAGTCTACGAGCAGTACGTC.

The rearrangement joins TRBV7-8 to TRBJ2-2; 11 nucleotides line up with TRBD1. This CDR3 contains 15 residues. Trimming removed 8 bases from V and 5 bases from J; junction bases left unmatched: 7. Germline V gene lookup returns CDR1 SGHVS and CDR2 FQNEAQ. CDR3 in amino acids: CASGIGTGGTGELFF. The CDR3 DNA follows: TGTGCCAGCGGAATCGGGACAGGGGGTACCGGGGAGCTGTTTTTT.